The T cell receptor beta chain described here comes from a study of blood T cell repertoires in COVID-19 (TCRdb year 2020). Notes on the research overall: The collaborator samples originated in the United States, Italy and Spain and spanned the acute and convalescent phases of COVID-19. The sample metadata nearly always contained a de-identified subject ID, COVID-19 status, age in years and sex. The material from the prospective study consisted of cDNA or gDNA derived from T cells, B-cell-depleted T cells, or PBMCs. Deeply sampled blood TCRbeta repertoires from subjects exposed to, actively infected with, or recovered from COVID-19 were included in the dataset. A freely available public database, intended as a resource for researchers studying the immune response to SARS-CoV-2, is where the repertoires were released. The samples were drawn from the first 160 participants of the ongoing ImmuneRACE study and from more than 1,000 subjects provided by 6 global collaborators. HLA class I and class II types, where available, came from metadata supplied by the sample provider rather than from assay-based typing. Points the paper makes about the study in general: Clinical and demographic metadata were provided uncurated, with the amount varying by source and participant.

Whole blood was collected in K2EDTA tubes by collaborating institutions according to the institutions' own protocols. Collaborator samples were shipped for TCRbeta analysis as frozen whole blood, isolated PBMCs, or DNA extracted from either sample type. The immunoSEQ Assay, a bias-controlled multiplex PCR, was used to amplify TCRbeta CDR3 regions from genomic DNA. The source study handled its data this way. Nucleated cell counts per sample were estimated from amplification of reference gene primers within the assay. To quantify the absolute abundance of each unique TCRbeta CDR3 rearrangement, sequence reads were collapsed and filtered. Productive Simpson clonality was computed per sample as the square root of Simpson's diversity index over productive rearrangements. The table was pulled from immuneACCESS by TCRdb, which kept in-frame rearrangements only. Such tables lose some clones; where checked, under half of the loss comes from unresolved V genes, and the rest has no known cause. That table gives V, J and clone size, and the DNA gave D and trimming. For this sample there are roughly 140,000 clones; approximately 80% appear just once. Clones ranked in the top ten supply roughly 0.6% of the sample.

On this clone: The clone's antigen remains unknown. Base qualities are missing; no much larger clone stands one base away.

The source of this sequence is a man in his sixties with acute or convalescent COVID-19. Sequenced sample: peripheral blood.

This receptor has the CDR3 CASSPGQLNEKLFF. The nucleotide sequence reads as follows: TGTGCCAGCAGCCCAGGACAGCTTAATGAAAAACTGTTTTTT. Recombination connected TRBV3-1 (or the pseudogene TRBV3-2) to TRBJ1-4, and perhaps TRBD1 as D gene, on 6 matching bases. The CDR3 holds 14 amino acids from the cysteine to the phenylalanine. Just the 42-base CDR3 DNA is kept, in frame starting at base 1. V is pared back by 4 bases and J by 4 bases, with 10 bases lying between the germline termini. The germline V gene encodes CDR1 LGHDT and CDR2 YNNKEL (reference sequence).